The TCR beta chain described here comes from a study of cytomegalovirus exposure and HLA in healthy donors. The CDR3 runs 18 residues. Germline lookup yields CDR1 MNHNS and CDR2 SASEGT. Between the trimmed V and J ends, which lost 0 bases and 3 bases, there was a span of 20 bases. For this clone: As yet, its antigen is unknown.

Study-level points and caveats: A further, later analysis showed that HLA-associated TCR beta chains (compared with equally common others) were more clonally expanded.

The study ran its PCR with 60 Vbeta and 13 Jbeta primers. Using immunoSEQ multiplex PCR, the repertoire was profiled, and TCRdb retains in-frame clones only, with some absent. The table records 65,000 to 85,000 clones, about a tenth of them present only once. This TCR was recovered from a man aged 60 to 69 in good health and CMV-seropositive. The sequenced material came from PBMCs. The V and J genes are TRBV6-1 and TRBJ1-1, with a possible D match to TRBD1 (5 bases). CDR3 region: CASSEALRSYGGDTEAFF. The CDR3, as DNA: TGTGCCAGCAGTGAAGCGCTTCGTTCGTATGGGGGGGACACTGAAGCTTTCTTT.